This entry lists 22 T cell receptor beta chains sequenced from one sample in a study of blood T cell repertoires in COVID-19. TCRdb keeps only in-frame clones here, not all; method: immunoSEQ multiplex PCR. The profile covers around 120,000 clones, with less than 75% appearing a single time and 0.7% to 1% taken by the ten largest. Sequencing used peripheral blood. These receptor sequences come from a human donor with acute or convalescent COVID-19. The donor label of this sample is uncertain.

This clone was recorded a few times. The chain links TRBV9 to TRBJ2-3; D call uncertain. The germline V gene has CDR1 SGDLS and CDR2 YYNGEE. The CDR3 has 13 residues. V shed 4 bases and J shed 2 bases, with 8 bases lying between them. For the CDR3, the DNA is TGTGCCAGCAGCTTCCGGGTCACAGATACGCAGTATTTT. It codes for CASSFRVTDTQYF.

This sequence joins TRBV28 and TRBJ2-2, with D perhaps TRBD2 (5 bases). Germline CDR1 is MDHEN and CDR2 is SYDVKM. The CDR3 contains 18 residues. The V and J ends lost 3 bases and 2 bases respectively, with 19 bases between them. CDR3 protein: CASSFTPGKVVNTGELFF. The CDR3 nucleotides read TGTGCCAGCAGTTTCACACCGGGAAAAGTCGTCAACACCGGGGAGCTGTTTTTT.

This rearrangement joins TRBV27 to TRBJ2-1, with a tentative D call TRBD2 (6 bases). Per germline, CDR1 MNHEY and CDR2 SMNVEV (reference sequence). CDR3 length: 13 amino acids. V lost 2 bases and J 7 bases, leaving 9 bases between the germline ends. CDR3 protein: CASSLGRGNEQFF. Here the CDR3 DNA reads TGTGCCAGCAGTTTAGGACGGGGGAATGAGCAGTTCTTC.

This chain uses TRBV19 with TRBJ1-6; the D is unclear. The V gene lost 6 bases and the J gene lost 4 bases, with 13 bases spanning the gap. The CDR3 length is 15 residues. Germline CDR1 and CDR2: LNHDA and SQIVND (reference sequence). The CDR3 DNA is TGTGCCAGTAGCAGACGCACAGAGTATAATTCACCCCTCCACTTT. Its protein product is CASSRRTEYNSPLHF.

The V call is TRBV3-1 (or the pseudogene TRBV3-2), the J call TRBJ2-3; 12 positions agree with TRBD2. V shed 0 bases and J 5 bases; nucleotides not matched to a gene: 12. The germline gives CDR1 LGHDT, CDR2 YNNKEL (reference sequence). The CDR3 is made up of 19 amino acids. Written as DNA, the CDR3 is TGTGCCAGCAGCCAAGATCAGGGGCCTAGCGGGGGGGCGGTAGATACGCAGTATTTT. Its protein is CASSQDQGPSGGAVDTQYF.

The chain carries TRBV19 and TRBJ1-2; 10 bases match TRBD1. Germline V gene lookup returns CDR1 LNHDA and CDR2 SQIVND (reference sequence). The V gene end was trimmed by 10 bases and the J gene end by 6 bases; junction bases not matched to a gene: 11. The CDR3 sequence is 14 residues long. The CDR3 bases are TGTGCCACCCAACAGACAGGGGGCGCAAATGGCTACACCTTC. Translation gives CATQQTGGANGYTF.

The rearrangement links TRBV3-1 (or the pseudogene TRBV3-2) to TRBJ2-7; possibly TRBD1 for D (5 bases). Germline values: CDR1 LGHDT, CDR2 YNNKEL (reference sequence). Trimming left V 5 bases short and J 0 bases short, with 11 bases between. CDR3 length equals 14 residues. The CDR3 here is CASSARTISYEQYF. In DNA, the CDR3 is TGTGCCAGCAGCGCCCGGACAATCTCCTACGAGCAGTACTTC.

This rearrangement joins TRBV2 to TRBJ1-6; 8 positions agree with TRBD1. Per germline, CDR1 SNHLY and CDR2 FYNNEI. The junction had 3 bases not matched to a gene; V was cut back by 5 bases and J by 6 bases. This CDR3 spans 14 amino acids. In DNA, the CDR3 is TGTGCCAGCAGTCTACAGGGGGGTAATTCACCCCTCCACTTT. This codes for CASSLQGGNSPLHF.

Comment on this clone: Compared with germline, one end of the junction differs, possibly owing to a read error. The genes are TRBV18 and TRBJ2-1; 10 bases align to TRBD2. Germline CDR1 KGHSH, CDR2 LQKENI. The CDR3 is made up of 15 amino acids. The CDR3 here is CASAPSGGRNNEQFF. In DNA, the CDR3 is TGTGCCAGCGCACCTAGCGGGGGCCGCAACAATGAGCAGTTCTTC.

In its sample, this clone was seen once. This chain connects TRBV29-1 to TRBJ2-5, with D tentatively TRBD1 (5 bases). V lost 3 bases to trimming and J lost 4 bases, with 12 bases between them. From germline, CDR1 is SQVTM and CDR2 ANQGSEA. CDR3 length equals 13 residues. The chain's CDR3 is CSVEAGYRETQYF. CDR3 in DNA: TGCAGCGTTGAGGCAGGGTATAGAGAGACCCAGTACTTC.

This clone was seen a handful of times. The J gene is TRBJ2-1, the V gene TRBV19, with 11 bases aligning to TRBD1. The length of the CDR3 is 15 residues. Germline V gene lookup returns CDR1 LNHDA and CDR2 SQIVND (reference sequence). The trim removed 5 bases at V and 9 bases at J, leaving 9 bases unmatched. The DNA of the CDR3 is TGTGCCAGTAGTCCGCGGGACAGGGGGTGGGGTGAGCAGTTCTTC. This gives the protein CASSPRDRGWGEQFF.

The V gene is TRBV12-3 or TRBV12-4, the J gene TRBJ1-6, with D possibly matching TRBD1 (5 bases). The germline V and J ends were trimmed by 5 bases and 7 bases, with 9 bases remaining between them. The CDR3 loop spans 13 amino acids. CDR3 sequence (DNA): TGTGCCAGCAGTCGACAGAAAAATTCACCCCTCCACTTT. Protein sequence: CASSRQKNSPLHF.

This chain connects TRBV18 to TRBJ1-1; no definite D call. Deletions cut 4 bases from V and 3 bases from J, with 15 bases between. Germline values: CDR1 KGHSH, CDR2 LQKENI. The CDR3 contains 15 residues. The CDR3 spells CASSLYYQKDTEAFF. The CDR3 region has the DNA TGTGCCAGCTCACTCTACTACCAGAAGGACACTGAAGCTTTCTTT.

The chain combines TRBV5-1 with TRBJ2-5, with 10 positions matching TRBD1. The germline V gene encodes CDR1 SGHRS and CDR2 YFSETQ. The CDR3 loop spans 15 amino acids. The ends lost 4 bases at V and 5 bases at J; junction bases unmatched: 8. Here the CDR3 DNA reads TGCGCCAGCAGCGTCCTGACAGGGGGCTTTGAGACCCAGTACTTC. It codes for CASSVLTGGFETQYF.

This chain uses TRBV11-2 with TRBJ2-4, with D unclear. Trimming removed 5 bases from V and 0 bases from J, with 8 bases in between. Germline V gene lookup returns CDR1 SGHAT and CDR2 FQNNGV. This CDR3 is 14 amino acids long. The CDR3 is CASSALLAKNIQYF. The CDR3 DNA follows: TGTGCCAGCAGCGCGCTACTAGCCAAAAACATTCAGTACTTC.

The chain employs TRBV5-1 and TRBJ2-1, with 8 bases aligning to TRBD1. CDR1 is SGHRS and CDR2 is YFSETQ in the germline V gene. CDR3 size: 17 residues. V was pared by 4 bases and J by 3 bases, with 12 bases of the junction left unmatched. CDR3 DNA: TGCGCCAGCAGCCCGGCCAGGGGGCTAACCGTCTACAATGAGCAGTTCTTC. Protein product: CASSPARGLTVYNEQFF.

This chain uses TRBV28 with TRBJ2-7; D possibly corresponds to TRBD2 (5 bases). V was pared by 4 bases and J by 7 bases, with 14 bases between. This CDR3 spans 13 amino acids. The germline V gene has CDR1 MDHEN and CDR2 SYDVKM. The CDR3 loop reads CASSSGVLWEQYV. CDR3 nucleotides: TGTGCCAGCAGTTCCGGGGTCCTTTGGGAGCAGTACGTC.

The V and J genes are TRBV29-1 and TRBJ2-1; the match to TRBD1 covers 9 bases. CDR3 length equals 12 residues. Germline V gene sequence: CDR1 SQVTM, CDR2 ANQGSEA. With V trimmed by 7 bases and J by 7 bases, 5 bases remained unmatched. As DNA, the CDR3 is TGCAGCGCGGGGACAGGGACGAATGAGCAGTTCTTC. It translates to CSAGTGTNEQFF.

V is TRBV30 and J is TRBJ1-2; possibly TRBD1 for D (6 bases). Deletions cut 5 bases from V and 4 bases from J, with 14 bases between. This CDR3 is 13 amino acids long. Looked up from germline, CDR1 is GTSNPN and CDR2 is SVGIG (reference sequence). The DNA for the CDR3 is TGTGCCTGGTCTCAGGGGTCGGGCTATGGCTACACCTTC. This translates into CAWSQGSGYGYTF.

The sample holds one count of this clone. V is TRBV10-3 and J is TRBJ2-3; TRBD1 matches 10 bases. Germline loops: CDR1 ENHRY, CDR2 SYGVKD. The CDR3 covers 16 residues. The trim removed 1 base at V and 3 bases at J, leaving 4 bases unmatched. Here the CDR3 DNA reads TGTGCCATCAGTGAGTGGACAGGGGGGGATACAGATACGCAGTATTTT. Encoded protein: CAISEWTGGDTDTQYF.

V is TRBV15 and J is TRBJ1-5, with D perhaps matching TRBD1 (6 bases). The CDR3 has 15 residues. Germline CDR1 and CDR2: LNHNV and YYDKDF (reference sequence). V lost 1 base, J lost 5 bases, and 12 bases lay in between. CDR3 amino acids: CATSRGTDPHQPQHF. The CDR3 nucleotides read TGTGCCACCAGCAGAGGGACAGATCCTCATCAGCCCCAGCATTTT. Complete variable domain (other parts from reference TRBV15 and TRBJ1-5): DAMVIQNPRYQVTQFGKPVTLSCSQTLNHNVMYWYQQKSSQAPKLLFHYYDKDFNNEADTPDNFQSRRPNTSFCFLDIRSPGLGDTAMYLCATSRGTDPHQPQHFGDGTRLSIL.

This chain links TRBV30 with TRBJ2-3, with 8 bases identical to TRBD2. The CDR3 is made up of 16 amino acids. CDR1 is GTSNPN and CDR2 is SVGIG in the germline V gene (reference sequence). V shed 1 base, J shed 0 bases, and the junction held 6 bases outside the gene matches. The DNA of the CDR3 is TGTGCCTGGAGTGGGGAACTAGCGGACAGCACAGATACGCAGTATTTT. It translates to CAWSGELADSTDTQYF.